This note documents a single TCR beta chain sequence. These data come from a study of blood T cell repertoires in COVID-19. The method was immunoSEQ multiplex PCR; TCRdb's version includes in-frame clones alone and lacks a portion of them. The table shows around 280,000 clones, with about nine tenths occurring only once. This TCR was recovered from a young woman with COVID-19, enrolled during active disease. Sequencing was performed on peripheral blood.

The DNA of the CDR3 is TGTGCCAGCAGTGAAGGCCCGGGACTAGACGCGGCAGATACGCAGTATTTT. Amino acids: CASSEGPGLDAADTQYF. The chain couples TRBV6-1 to TRBJ2-3; 8 bases fit TRBD2. The J segment lost 4 bases and the V segment lost 1 base, leaving 10 bases of the junction unmatched. CDR1 is MNHNS and CDR2 is SASEGT in the germline V gene. This CDR3 is 17 amino acids long.